This TCR beta chain comes out of a study of T cells in Graves' hyperthyroidism and ophthalmopathy (dated by TCRdb to 2018 to 2020). Describing the broader study: Peripheral blood samples were taken at initial diagnosis, before any treatment was given. To identify TCR V-J signatures that set the groups apart, the researchers used a discovery cohort of 100 patients, made up of under 45 with Graves' ophthalmopathy and about 60 with stable Graves' hyperthyroidism. Prospective prediction of ophthalmopathy was tested in an independent validation cohort of 18 to 20 hyperthyroidism patients and around 16 patients who later progressed to ophthalmopathy. For training and testing, the 110 or so patients in the discovery cohort were randomly divided in a 7:3 ratio. In more than 5 Graves' hyperthyroidism patients, the study also compared T-cell repertoires from thyroid tissue with T-cell repertoires from blood. Following sampling, methimazole starting at 30 mg daily was given to hyperthyroidism patients, and high-dose intravenous methylprednisolone was given to ophthalmopathy patients. The paper reports TCR Vbeta CDR3 sequencing of fewer than 150 peripheral blood samples: 43 ophthalmopathy, approximately 74 hyperthyroidism and 17 progressor patients. What the research found in general, with its limitations: Sample size was not statistically predetermined, and investigators were not blinded to group allocation. Most expanded thyroid clonotypes (frequency above 0.001) were also found in blood, which suggests that blood repertoires may mirror thyroid immune responses. In validation, the model predicted progression to ophthalmopathy a median of about 6 months before onset, with roughly 71% sensitivity and about 72% specificity. Ophthalmopathy was separated from stable hyperthyroidism by a 13 V-J signature model, with 87.88% sensitivity and roughly 84% specificity obtained in cross-validation and 80%/75% obtained in testing.

Ophthalmopathy patients had moderately to severely active disease, Clinical Activity Score of at least 3, NOSPECS grade of at least 4, and duration under 3 months. Exclusion was applied to patients with uncontrolled infections, other autoimmune diseases, pregnancy or lactation. Diagnoses were established on the basis of clinical symptoms, serum thyroxine and TRAb, thyroid ultrasound, and orbital computed tomography. PBMCs were separated from 10 ml of fresh peripheral blood using Ficoll-Paque density gradient centrifugation. Trizol reagent was used to extract total RNA, and RNA quality was then checked on an Agilent 2100 Bioanalyzer. V and J lose 0 bases and 0 bases, and a span of 9 bases separates them. The CDR3 contains 16 residues, cysteine and phenylalanine counted. The entry retains the CDR3 DNA only, 48 bases that are in frame from base 1. The germline V gene (reference sequence) provides CDR1 SEHNR and CDR2 FQNEAQ.

Many counts were recorded for this clonotype. Its cognate antigen has yet to be identified. No per-base quality is available; no much larger clone lies one base away. TCR beta CDR3 regions were amplified from RNA transcripts. The first round of RT-PCR for the TCR CDR3 was performed with the HTBI primer set and the Qiagen OneStep RT-PCR kit. The libraries were constructed in a second round of multiplex PCR and then size-selected and purified. Sequencing of the libraries was done on an Illumina HiSeq2000 using paired-end 100 bp reads. The study's processing was this. SOAPnuke was used to process the raw data, throwing out any read that contained adapters or uncalled bases, had a mean Phred below 15, or lacked an exact constant-primer or identifier match. High-quality paired reads were merged with COPE v1.2.5, and unique nucleotide sequences were defined as clonotypes. MiTCR v1.1 was used to align clonotypes to the IMGT TRBV, TRBD and TRBJ reference segments. Analysis was restricted to V-J combinations with a frequency above 0.0001, which covered 99% to 99.2% of repertoires. The TCS score was defined as F50 (clonal expansion) divided by E x V (chaos), with BLOSUM62-based TCRdist calculated between CDR3 peptides within each V-J. Welch's t-statistics and random forest reduced around 510 V-J features to about 13, which were used in a naive Bayes classifier (R e1071). The raw public data were reprocessed by TCRdb itself: fastp quality trimming at Q25, MiXCR clonotype calling, in-frame beta chains only. One record per CDR3 amino acid sequence lists the most common genes and DNA. These V and J calls are TCRdb output, not the study's own analysis. This sample has roughly 250,000 distinct CDR3 sequences in its table, and 16% of those were observed once. The top ten hold around 30% of the sample.

The V and J genes are TRBV7-9 and TRBJ2-1, with no reliable assignment of the D segment. Sequenced input: blood. The source is a woman aged 18-29 years with Graves' ophthalmopathy. The nucleotide sequence is given as TGTGCCAGCAGCTTAGCGTCCCGTAGCTCCTACAATGAGCAGTTCTTC. Translated, this is CASSLASRSSYNEQFF. With the portions outside the CDR3 filled from the reference TRBV7-9 and TRBJ2-1 genes, the complete variable region becomes DTGVSQNPRHKITKRGQNVTFRCDPISEHNRLYWYRQTLGQGPEFLTYFQNEAQLEKSRLLSDRFSAERPKGSFSTLEIQRTEQGDSAMYLCASSLASRSSYNEQFFGPGTRLTVL.